The rows below give T cell receptor beta chains drawn from one sample of a study of neurological immune-mediated disorders. TCRdb ran MiXCR on the 5' RACE reads and lists one entry per CDR3 protein. Of tens of thousands of distinct CDR3 sequences in the sample, roughly 13% are singletons; the top ten hold 20% to 30%. Sequenced input: PBMCs. These receptors originate from a woman in her fifties or sixties with HTLV-1-associated myelopathy (HAM/TSP). CDR3s include the opening cysteine and the closing phenylalanine or tryptophan. The D gene is left open where the match is weak. Clone size is stated in some rows and not others, as once, few, many or a class when expanded.

CDR3 protein	CDR3 DNA	V gene	CDR3 length	clone size	D gene	J gene
CASSEAHEQFF	TGTGCCAGCAGTGAGGCCCATGAGCAGTTCTTC	TRBV2	11	many	.	TRBJ2-1
CASSPGALTEAFF	TGTGCCAGCAGTCCGGGGGCGCTTACTGAAGCTTTCTTT	TRBV5-5	13	many	.	TRBJ1-1
CASSLWKYNEQFF	TGTGCCAGCAGTTTATGGAAGTACAATGAGCAGTTCTTC	TRBV12-3/TRBV12-4	13	many	.	TRBJ2-1
CASSLAGLAGGLEQYF	TGTGCCAGCAGTTTAGCCGGACTAGCGGGGGGACTAGAGCAGTACTTC	TRBV12-3/TRBV12-4	16	many	TRBD2	TRBJ2-7
CASSLWTGGESEAFF	TGTGCCAGCAGCCTATGGACAGGGGGCGAGTCTGAAGCTTTCTTT	TRBV7-9	15	many	TRBD1	TRBJ1-1
CASSHPGVAKNIQYF	TGTGCCAGCAGTCACCCCGGGGTAGCCAAAAACATTCAGTACTTC	TRBV12-3/TRBV12-4	15	many	.	TRBJ2-4
CASSLSRSHRESSYNEQFF	TGTGCCAGCAGTCTCAGCCGATCCCACAGGGAGAGCTCCTACAATGAGCAGTTCTTT	TRBV6-6	19	.	.	TRBJ2-1
CASSLGRGGAAGELFF	TGTGCCAGCAGCTTAGGGAGAGGGGGCGCGGCCGGGGAGCTGTTTTTT	TRBV7-6	16	many	TRBD1	TRBJ2-2
CAISDLRDRAYEQYF	TGTGCCATCAGTGACCTCCGGGACAGAGCCTACGAGCAGTACTTC	TRBV10-3	15	many	TRBD1	TRBJ2-7
CASRLAGTVATGRGYTF	TGTGCCAGCAGGCTAGCCGGGACAGTGGCCACCGGCCGCGGCTACACCTTC	TRBV6-1	17	many	TRBD1	TRBJ1-2
CASSLSGNQPQHF	TGTGCCAGCAGCTTATCAGGGAATCAGCCCCAGCATTTT	TRBV11-2	13	many	.	TRBJ1-5
CASRLGQGASSPLHF	TGCGCCAGCAGACTGGGACAGGGGGCCAGTTCACCCCTCCACTTT	TRBV5-1	15	many	TRBD1	TRBJ1-6
CASSGLAGGTGELFF	TGCGCCAGCAGCGGACTAGCGGGGGGGACCGGGGAGCTGTTTTTT	TRBV5-1	15	many	TRBD2	TRBJ2-2
CASAGAGGEQYF	TGTGCCAGCGCGGGGGCGGGGGGAGAGCAGTACTTC	TRBV12-3/TRBV12-4	12	many	TRBD2	TRBJ2-7
CASSPILQILPGANVLTF	TGTGCCAGCTCACCAATCCTGCAGATTCTGCCCGGGGCCAACGTCCTGACTTTC	TRBV18	18	once	.	TRBJ2-6
CASILARDRDTQYF	TGCGCCAGCATCTTGGCGAGGGATAGGGATACACAGTATTTT	TRBV5-1	14	.	.	TRBJ2-3
CASSVQHLMNTEAFF	TGTGCCAGCAGCGTGCAGCACCTCATGAACACTGAAGCTTTCTTT	TRBV9	15	many	.	TRBJ1-1
CASTRLAGGQETQYF	TGTGCCAGCACCCGACTAGCGGGGGGGCAAGAGACCCAGTACTTC	TRBV6-5	15	many	TRBD2	TRBJ2-5
CASSTAGLSYEQYF	TGTGCCAGCAGCACTGCGGGCCTCAGCTACGAGCAGTACTTC	TRBV7-2	14	many	.	TRBJ2-7
CASALGLNYGYTF	TGTGCCAGCGCATTGGGGTTGAACTATGGCTACACCTTC	TRBV27	13	many	.	TRBJ1-2
CASSGKGYTF	TGTGCCAGCAGCGGTAAAGGCTACACCTTC	TRBV9	10	many	.	TRBJ1-2
CASSQHGESSGNTIYF	TGTGCCAGCAGCCAACACGGGGAGAGCTCTGGAAACACCATATATTTT	TRBV14	16	few	.	TRBJ1-3
CASSLERLNTEAFF	TGTGCCAGCAGCTTAGAACGGCTGAACACTGAAGCTTTCTTT	TRBV7-8	14	few	.	TRBJ1-1
CASSLSWTSGGLYSYNEQFF	TGTGCCAGCAGCTTAAGCTGGACTAGCGGGGGGCTCTATTCCTACAATGAGCAGTTCTTT	TRBV7-8	20	once	TRBD2	TRBJ2-1
CSANDPGLENEQFF	TGCAGTGCCAACGACCCGGGACTAGAAAATGAGCAGTTCTTC	TRBV20-1	14	many	TRBD2	TRBJ2-1
CASATLAGTTKNIQYF	TGTGCCAGCGCGACCCTAGCGGGTACGACCAAAAACATTCAGTACTTC	TRBV6-1	16	many	TRBD2	TRBJ2-4
CSARDDLDYGYTF	TGCAGTGCGCGAGATGATCTCGACTATGGCTACACCTTC	TRBV20-1	13	many	.	TRBJ1-2
CASSPQGLDTEAFF	TGTGCCAGCTCACCACAGGGGCTCGACACTGAAGCTTTCTTT	TRBV18	14	many	.	TRBJ1-1
CASSFRQGWTEAFF	TGTGCCAGCAGTTTTAGACAGGGGTGGACTGAAGCTTTCTTT	TRBV12-3/TRBV12-4	14	many	TRBD1	TRBJ1-1
CASSELAGWGIETQYF	TGTGCCAGCAGTGAACTAGCGGGGTGGGGGATAGAGACCCAGTACTTC	TRBV6-1	16	.	TRBD2	TRBJ2-5
CSAREPNNEQFF	TGCAGTGCTAGAGAGCCCAACAATGAGCAGTTCTTC	TRBV20-1	12	many	.	TRBJ2-1
CASSPTGLAGGMETQYF	TGTGCCAGCAGCCCAACGGGACTAGCGGGGGGAATGGAGACCCAGTACTTC	TRBV7-3	17	many	TRBD2	TRBJ2-5
CASSPTGSYEQYF	TGTGCCAGCAGTCCGACAGGGTCCTACGAGCAGTACTTC	TRBV6-5	13	.	TRBD1	TRBJ2-7
CASSLRDGRALHF	TGTGCCAGCAGCTTAAGGGACGGAAGGGCCCTCCACTTT	TRBV7-9	13	.	.	TRBJ1-6
CASRLQSGGQNTQYF	TGTGCCAGCAGGTTACAGTCGGGGGGGCAAAATACGCAGTATTTT	TRBV7-2	15	.	TRBD2	TRBJ2-3
CSAASRGQNIQYF	TGCAGTGCAGCGAGCAGGGGCCAAAACATTCAGTACTTC	TRBV20-1	13	many	.	TRBJ2-4
CASSQGVNYNSPLHF	TGTGCCAGCAGCCAGGGGGTTAATTATAATTCACCCCTCCACTTT	TRBV12-3/TRBV12-4	15	medium-sized	TRBD1	TRBJ1-6
CASTASRDSEKLFF	TGTGCCAGTACCGCCTCCCGGGACAGTGAAAAACTGTTTTTT	TRBV19	14	many	TRBD1	TRBJ1-4
CASGYRRGDTEAFF	TGTGCCAGCGGTTACAGAAGGGGGGACACTGAAGCTTTCTTT	TRBV7-2	14	many	.	TRBJ1-1
CASSPRINQPQHF	TGTGCCAGCAGCCCGAGGATCAATCAGCCCCAGCATTTT	TRBV7-2	13	many	.	TRBJ1-5
CASSSKASGGTDTQYF	TGTGCCAGCAGCTCAAAGGCTAGCGGGGGCACAGATACGCAGTATTTT	TRBV7-3	16	many	TRBD2	TRBJ2-3
CSARAPSDRAGEQFF	TGCAGTGCTAGAGCCCCCTCGGACAGGGCGGGTGAGCAGTTCTTC	TRBV20-1	15	many	TRBD1	TRBJ2-1
CASSQDPGAGRAYEQFF	TGCGCCAGCAGCCAAGATCCCGGGGCCGGGCGGGCCTATGAACAGTTCTTC	TRBV4-3	17	many	.	TRBJ2-1
CASSFGASSYNEQFF	TGTGCCAGCAGCTTCGGAGCGTCTTCCTACAATGAGCAGTTCTTC	TRBV5-8	15	.	.	TRBJ2-1
CASSQATRREAFF	TGTGCCAGCAGCCAAGCTACGAGGCGAGAAGCTTTCTTT	TRBV3-1	13	many	.	TRBJ1-1
CASRGLAGGADQDTQYF	TGCGCCAGCAGGGGACTAGCGGGGGGGGCGGATCAAGATACGCAGTATTTT	TRBV10-2	17	many	TRBD2	TRBJ2-3
CASSQGSNQPQHF	TGTGCCAGTAGTCAGGGGAGCAATCAGCCCCAGCATTTT	TRBV19	13	few	.	TRBJ1-5